A selection of T cell receptor beta chains follows, all from one sample in a study of blood T cell repertoires in COVID-19. Sequencing was performed with immunoSEQ multiplex PCR; in TCRdb, only in-frame clones are kept and a portion is missing. Here the sample spans about 320,000 clones, roughly nine tenths being singletons. What was sequenced was PBMCs or T cells enriched from blood (not recorded which). These receptors were collected from a man in his sixties who had recovered from COVID-19. The conserved cysteine and the conserved F or W are not part of the CDR3 here.

v_gene,j_gene,CDR3aa
TRBV4-2,TRBJ1-4,ASSQDPPQGRIIEKLF
TRBV6-1,TRBJ2-7,ASSEEGSGTPYSYEQY
TRBV5-1,TRBJ1-2,ASSLDTGVNGGYT
TRBV5-1,TRBJ1-1,ASSPDTGAKNTEAF
TRBV6-4,TRBJ2-2,ASRTGFVVPGELF
TRBV18,TRBJ1-1,ASSPAGTGITEAF
TRBV7-9,TRBJ2-2,ASSLGSGELF
TRBV27,TRBJ1-4,ASSGYRGLEKLF
TRBV11-2,TRBJ2-3,ASSLYGGGGADTQY
TRBV4-3,TRBJ2-5,ASSQERGASGKETQY
TRBV2,TRBJ2-7,ASSELKTSGKHEQY
TRBV3-1/TRBV3-2,TRBJ2-7,ASSQPGGSRYEQY
TRBV18,TRBJ1-4,ASSPSQGLSEKLF
TRBV18,TRBJ1-6,ASSPTGRYNSPLH
TRBV3-1/TRBV3-2,TRBJ2-3,ASSQAGLAGADTQY
TRBV7-8,TRBJ2-5,ASSSQARGGQGLKTQY
TRBV6-5,TRBJ1-3,ASTQSSGNTIY
TRBV10-3,TRBJ1-1,AISDMNTEAF
TRBV29-1,TRBJ2-7,SVSRGGRYEQY
TRBV7-9,TRBJ1-1,ASSFPTAMNTEAF
TRBV6-4,TRBJ2-3,ASATGTADTQY
TRBV7-3,TRBJ2-7,ASSLWGQGYEQY
TRBV11-2,TRBJ1-2,ASSLFAGAEGGNT
TRBV7-9,TRBJ2-4,ASSFAGVDIQY
TRBV19,TRBJ2-1,ASSIPSGGFNEQF
TRBV5-1,TRBJ2-3,ASSLGPSAGTDTQY
TRBV14,TRBJ1-3,ASREQGSGNTIY
TRBV7-9,TRBJ1-6,ASSSTGLKSPLH
TRBV6-5,TRBJ1-4,ASSYPGQEKLF
TRBV4-3,TRBJ2-3,ASSQEVAGVEGDTQY
TRBV9,TRBJ2-2,ASSVTTGGAGELF
TRBV3-1/TRBV3-2,TRBJ2-7,ASSQTAPVGDTYEQY
TRBV7-2,TRBJ1-2,ASSPGYANYGYT
TRBV6-5,TRBJ1-2,ASRTTGAGGYT
TRBV7-2,TRBJ2-1,ASSLDITSGYNEQF
TRBV14,TRBJ2-7,ASSGRDSPPYEQY
TRBV18,TRBJ1-1,ASSPGQGFRMEAF
TRBV5-1,TRBJ2-2,ASRGLGAAGELF
TRBV7-8,TRBJ1-4,ASRLTGTASEKLF
TRBV5-1,TRBJ1-1,ASSLAVGPTSGTEAF
TRBV29-1,TRBJ1-1,SVGPGQAMNTEAF
TRBV19,TRBJ2-7,ASSLTYSYEQY
TRBV15,TRBJ1-4,ASGGGLREKLF